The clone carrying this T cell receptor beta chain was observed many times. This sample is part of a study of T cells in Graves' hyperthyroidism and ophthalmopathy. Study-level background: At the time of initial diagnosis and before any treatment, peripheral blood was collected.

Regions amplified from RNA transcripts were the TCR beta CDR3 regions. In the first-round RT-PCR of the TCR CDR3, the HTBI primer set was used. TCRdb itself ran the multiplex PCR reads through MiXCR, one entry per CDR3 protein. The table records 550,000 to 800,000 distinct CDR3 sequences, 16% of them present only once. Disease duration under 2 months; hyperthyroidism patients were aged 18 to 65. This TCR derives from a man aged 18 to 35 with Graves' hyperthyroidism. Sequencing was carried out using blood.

The CDR3 DNA sequence: TGTGCCAGCAGCCCCGGAGTCAATGAGCAGTTCTTC. Protein product: CASSPGVNEQFF. The gene calls are TRBV14 and TRBJ2-1; the D is unclear. Per the germline V gene, CDR1 is SGHDN and CDR2 is FVKESK. The CDR3 is 12 amino acids. V dropped 4 bases and J dropped 6 bases, with 7 bases sitting between them. Drawing the rest from reference TRBV14 and TRBJ2-1, the complete variable domain is EAGVTQFPSHSVIEKGQTVTLRCDPISGHDNLYWYRRVMGKEIKFLLHFVKESKQDESGMPNNRFLAERTGGTYSTLKVQPAELEDSGVYFCASSPGVNEQFFGPGTRLTVL.